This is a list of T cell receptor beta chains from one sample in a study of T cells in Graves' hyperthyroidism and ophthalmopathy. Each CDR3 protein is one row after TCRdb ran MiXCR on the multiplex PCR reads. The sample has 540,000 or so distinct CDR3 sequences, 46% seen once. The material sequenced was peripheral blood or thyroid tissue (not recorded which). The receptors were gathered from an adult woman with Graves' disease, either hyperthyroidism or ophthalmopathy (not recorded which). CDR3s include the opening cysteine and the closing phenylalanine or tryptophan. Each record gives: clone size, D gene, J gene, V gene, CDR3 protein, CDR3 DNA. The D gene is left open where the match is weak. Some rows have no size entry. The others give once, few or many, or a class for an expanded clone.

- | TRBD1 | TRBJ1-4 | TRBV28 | CASSLMRGDRGGEKLFF | TGTGCCAGCAGTTTAATGCGAGGGGACAGGGGAGGTGAAAAACTGTTTTTT
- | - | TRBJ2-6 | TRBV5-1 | CASSEGSDGANVLTF | TGCGCCAGCAGCGAGGGATCCGACGGGGCCAACGTCCTGACTTTC
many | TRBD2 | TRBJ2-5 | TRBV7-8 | CASSQTWGGETQYF | TGTGCCAGCAGCCAAACGTGGGGGGGAGAGACCCAGTACTTC
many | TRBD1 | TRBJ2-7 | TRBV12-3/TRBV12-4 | CASSPTGTAYEQYF | TGTGCCAGCAGTCCTACCGGGACAGCCTACGAGCAGTACTTC
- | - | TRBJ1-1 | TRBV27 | CASSFKWIRGTEAFF | TGTGCCAGCAGTTTCAAATGGATACGGGGGACTGAAGCTTTCTTT
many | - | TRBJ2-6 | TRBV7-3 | CASSLRVSGANVLTF | TGTGCCAGCAGCCTAAGGGTGTCTGGGGCCAACGTCCTGACTTTC
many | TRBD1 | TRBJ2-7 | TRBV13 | CASSPTGGYSYEQYF | TGTGCCAGCAGCCCCACAGGGGGATACTCCTACGAGCAGTACTTC
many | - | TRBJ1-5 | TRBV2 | CASSPVAKGEGNQPQHF | TGTGCCAGCAGTCCAGTCGCGAAGGGAGAGGGTAATCAGCCCCAGCATTTT
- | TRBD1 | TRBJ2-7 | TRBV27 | CASSSLGTGTPYEQYF | TGTGCCAGCAGTTCACTAGGGACAGGGACCCCCTACGAGCAGTACTTC
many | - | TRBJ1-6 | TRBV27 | CASSLTPHSPLHF | TGTGCCAGCAGTTTAACCCCACATTCACCCCTCCACTTT
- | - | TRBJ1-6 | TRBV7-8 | CASSLGTQYSPLHF | TGTGCCAGCAGCCTCGGGACACAATATTCACCCCTCCACTTT
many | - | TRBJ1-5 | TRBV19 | CASSIAHFQPQHF | TGTGCCAGTAGTATAGCCCACTTCCAGCCCCAGCATTTT
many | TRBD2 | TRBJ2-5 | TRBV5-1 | CASIWGGSTEETQYF | TGCGCCAGCATTTGGGGCGGGAGCACTGAAGAGACCCAGTACTTC
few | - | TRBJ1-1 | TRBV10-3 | CAISESTARARTEAFF | TGTGCCATCAGTGAGTCGACAGCTCGAGCACGCACTGAAGCTTTCTTT
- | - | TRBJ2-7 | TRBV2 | CASNKESDGELYF | TGTGCCAGCAATAAGGAGAGTGATGGGGAGCTGTACTTC
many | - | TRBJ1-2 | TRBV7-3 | CASSSSYYDDYTF | TGTGCCAGCAGCTCTTCCTACTACGATGACTACACCTTC
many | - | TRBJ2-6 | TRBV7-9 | CASSSIHSGANVLTF | TGTGCCAGCAGTTCAATACACTCTGGGGCCAACGTCCTGACTTTC
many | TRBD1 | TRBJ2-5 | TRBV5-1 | CASSLLGTGGETQYF | TGCGCCAGCAGCTTGTTAGGGACAGGTGGTGAGACCCAGTACTTC
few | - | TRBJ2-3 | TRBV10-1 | CASRGPPGSRQVPDTQYF | TGCGCCAGCAGGGGGCCACCGGGTTCTAGGCAGGTCCCAGATACGCAGTATTTT
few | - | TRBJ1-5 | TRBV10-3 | CAISESMGQGGSNQPQHF | TGTGCCATCAGTGAGTCCATGGGGCAGGGCGGCAGCAATCAGCCCCAGCATTTT
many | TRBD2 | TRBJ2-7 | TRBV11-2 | CASSYYSREVGEQYF | TGTGCCAGCAGCTACTATTCGCGGGAGGTCGGCGAGCAGTACTTC
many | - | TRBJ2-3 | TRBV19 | CASRRWAGTDTQYF | TGTGCCAGTAGGCGCTGGGCCGGGACAGATACGCAGTATTTT
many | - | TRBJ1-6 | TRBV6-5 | CASRPGEGNSPLHF | TGTGCCAGCAGACCGGGAGAGGGAAATTCACCCCTCCACTTT
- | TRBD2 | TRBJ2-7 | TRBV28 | CASSLLAGVEEQYF | TGTGCCAGCAGTCTCCTAGCGGGAGTAGAGGAGCAGTACTTC
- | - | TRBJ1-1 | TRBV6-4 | CASRQGASTEAFF | TGTGCCAGCCGTCAAGGGGCGAGCACTGAAGCTTTCTTT
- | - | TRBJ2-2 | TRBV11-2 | CAWKVVGLQNPTGELFF | TGTGCCTGGAAAGTTGTGGGACTCCAAAACCCCACCGGGGAGCTGTTTTTT
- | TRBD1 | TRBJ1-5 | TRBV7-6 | CASSGRGGPTNQPQHF | TGTGCCTCTAGCGGGAGAGGGGGCCCGACGAATCAGCCCCAGCATTTT
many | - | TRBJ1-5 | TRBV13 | CASSLGIRPRGNQPQHF | TGTGCCAGCAGCTTAGGGATCCGTCCGAGGGGCAATCAGCCCCAGCATTTT
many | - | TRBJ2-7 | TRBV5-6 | CASSAADSPYEQYF | TGTGCCAGCAGCGCGGCGGACAGCCCCTACGAGCAGTACTTC
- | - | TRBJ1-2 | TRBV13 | CASTIWGVNYGYTF | TGTGCCAGCACCATTTGGGGGGTTAACTATGGCTACACCTTC
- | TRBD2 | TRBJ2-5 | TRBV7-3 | CASSSLGTSDQETQYF | TGTGCCAGCAGCTCCCTAGGGACTAGCGACCAAGAGACCCAGTACTTC
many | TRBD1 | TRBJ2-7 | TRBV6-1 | CASRIGTVFYEQYF | TGTGCCAGCAGGATCGGGACAGTTTTCTACGAGCAGTACTTC
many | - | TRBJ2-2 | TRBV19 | CASSMPREGTGELFF | TGTGCCAGTAGTATGCCCAGGGAAGGAACCGGGGAGCTGTTTTTT
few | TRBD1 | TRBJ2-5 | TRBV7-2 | CASSPYRGSQETQYF | TGTGCCAGCAGCCCCTACAGGGGATCCCAAGAGACCCAGTACTTC
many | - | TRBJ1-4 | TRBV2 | CASSEAQVGREKLFF | TGTGCCAGCAGTGAAGCGCAGGTGGGGCGGGAAAAACTGTTTTTT
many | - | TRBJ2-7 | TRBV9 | CASNVNFGLNGEQYF | TGTGCCAGCAACGTAAACTTTGGGCTGAATGGCGAGCAGTACTTC
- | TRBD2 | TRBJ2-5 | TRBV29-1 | CSVAGGESNQPQYF | TGCAGCGTTGCCGGGGGGGAGAGCAATCAGCCCCAGTACTTC
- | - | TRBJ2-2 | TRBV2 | CASSEASGGELFF | TGTGCCAGCAGTGAGGCGTCGGGCGGGGAGCTGTTTTTT
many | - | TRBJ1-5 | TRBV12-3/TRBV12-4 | CASSYDTGTQHF | TGTGCCAGCAGTTACGATACGGGGACCCAGCATTTT
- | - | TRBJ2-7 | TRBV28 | CASSSWTDYEQYF | TGTGCCAGCAGTTCTTGGACAGACTACGAGCAGTACTTC